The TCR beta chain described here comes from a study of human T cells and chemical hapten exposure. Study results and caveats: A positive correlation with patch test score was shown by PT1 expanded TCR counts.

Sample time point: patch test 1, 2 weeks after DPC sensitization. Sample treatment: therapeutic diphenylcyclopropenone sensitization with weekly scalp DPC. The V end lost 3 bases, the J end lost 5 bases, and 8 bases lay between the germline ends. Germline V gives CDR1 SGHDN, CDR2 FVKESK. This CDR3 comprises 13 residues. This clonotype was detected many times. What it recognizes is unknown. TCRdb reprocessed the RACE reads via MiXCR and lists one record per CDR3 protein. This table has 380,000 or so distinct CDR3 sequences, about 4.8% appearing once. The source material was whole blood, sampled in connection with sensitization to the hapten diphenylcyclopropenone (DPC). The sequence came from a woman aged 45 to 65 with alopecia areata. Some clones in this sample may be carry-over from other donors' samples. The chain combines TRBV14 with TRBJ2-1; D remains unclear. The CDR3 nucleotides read TGTGCCAGCAGCCAGGGTCACAACAATGAGCAGTTCTTC. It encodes CASSQGHNNEQFF.